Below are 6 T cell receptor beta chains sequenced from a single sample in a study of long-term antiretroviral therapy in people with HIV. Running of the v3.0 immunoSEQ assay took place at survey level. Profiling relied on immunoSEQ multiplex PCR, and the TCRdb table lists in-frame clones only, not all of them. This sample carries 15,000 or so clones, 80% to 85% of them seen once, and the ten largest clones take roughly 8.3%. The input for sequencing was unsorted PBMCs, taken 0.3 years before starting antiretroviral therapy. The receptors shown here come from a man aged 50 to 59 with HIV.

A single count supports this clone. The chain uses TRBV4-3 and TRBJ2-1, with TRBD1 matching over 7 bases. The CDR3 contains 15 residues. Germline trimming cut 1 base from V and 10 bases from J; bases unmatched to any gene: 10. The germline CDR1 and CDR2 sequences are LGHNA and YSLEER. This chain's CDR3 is CASSQGGTAALEQFF. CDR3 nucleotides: TGCGCCAGCAGCCAAGGAGGGACAGCTGCTTTGGAGCAGTTCTTC.

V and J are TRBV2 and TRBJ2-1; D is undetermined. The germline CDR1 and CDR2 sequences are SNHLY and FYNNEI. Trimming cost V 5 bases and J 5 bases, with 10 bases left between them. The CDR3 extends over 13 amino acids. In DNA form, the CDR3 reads TGTGCCAGCAGTTTCTCACTTGACAATGAGCAGTTCTTC. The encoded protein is CASSFSLDNEQFF.

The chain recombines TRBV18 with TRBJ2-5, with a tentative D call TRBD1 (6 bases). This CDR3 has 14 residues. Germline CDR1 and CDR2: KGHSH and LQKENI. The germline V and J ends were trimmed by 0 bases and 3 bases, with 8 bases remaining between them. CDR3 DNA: TGTGCCAGCTCACCACCGAACAGGGAAGAGACCCAGTACTTC. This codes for CASSPPNREETQYF.

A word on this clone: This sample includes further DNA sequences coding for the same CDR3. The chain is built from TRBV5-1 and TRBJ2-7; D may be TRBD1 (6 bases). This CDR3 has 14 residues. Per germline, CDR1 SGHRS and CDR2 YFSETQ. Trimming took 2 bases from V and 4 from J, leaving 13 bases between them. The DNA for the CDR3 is TGCGCCAGCAGCTTTACAGGGTTTTCGTACGAGCAGTACTTC. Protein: CASSFTGFSYEQYF. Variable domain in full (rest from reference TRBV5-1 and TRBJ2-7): KAGVTQTPRYLIKTRGQQVTLSCSPISGHRSVSWYQQTPGQGLQFLFEYFSETQRNKGNFPGRFSGRQFSNSRSEMNVSTLELGDSALYLCASSFTGFSYEQYFGPGTRLTVT.

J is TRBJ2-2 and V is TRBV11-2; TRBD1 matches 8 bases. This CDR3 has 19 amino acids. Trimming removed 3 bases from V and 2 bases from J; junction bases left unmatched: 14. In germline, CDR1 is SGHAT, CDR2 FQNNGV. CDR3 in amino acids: CASSFWGRGPTSNTGELFF. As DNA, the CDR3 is TGTGCCAGCAGCTTCTGGGGCAGGGGGCCCACCTCCAACACCGGGGAGCTGTTTTTT. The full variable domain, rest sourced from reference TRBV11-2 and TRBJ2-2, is EAGVAQSPRYKIIEKRQSVAFWCNPISGHATLYWYQQILGQGPKLLIQFQNNGVVDDSQLPKDRFSAERLKGVDSTLKIQPAKLEDSAVYLCASSFWGRGPTSNTGELFFGEGSRLTVL.

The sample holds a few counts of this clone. The CDR3 DNA sequence: TGTGCCAGCGCCACCGGGCAGGCTTATGGCTACACCTTC. Translation: CASATGQAYGYTF. The rearrangement uses TRBV7-9 and TRBJ1-2, with no clear D. CDR1 is SEHNR and CDR2 is FQNEAQ in the germline V gene (reference sequence). V lost 8 bases and J 5 bases, leaving 15 bases between the germline ends. The CDR3 length is 13 residues.